This T cell receptor (beta chain) was retrieved from a study of CD4 T cells in relation to SARS-CoV-2 and coronaviruses. For the study at large: After roughly 11 days of antigen culture, PBMC TCR beta CDR3s were sequenced.

For 10 days, some 9.7 x 10^4 sorted CD4+ cells grew with T cell-depleted PBMCs and CEF. This clone appeared a few times. Its antigen remains unidentified. CDR3 length: 16 amino acids. Germline V lookup: CDR1 MNHNS, CDR2 SASEGT. The V gene lost 4 bases and the J gene lost 0 bases, with 13 bases spanning the gap. Measured with immunoSEQ multiplex PCR; TCRdb has only the in-frame clones, and not every one. Among about 36,000 clones listed, over 75% were seen once. The sequencing sample was made of memory CD4+ T cells from PBMCs, cultured in vitro. This clonotype was obtained from an adult with COVID-19. This sequence joins TRBV6-1 and TRBJ2-1; possible D gene TRBD2, 6 bases. The CDR3 DNA follows: TGTGCCAGCAGTGGAAGAACGGGAGCCTCCTACAATGAGCAGTTCTTC. Translation: CASSGRTGASYNEQFF.